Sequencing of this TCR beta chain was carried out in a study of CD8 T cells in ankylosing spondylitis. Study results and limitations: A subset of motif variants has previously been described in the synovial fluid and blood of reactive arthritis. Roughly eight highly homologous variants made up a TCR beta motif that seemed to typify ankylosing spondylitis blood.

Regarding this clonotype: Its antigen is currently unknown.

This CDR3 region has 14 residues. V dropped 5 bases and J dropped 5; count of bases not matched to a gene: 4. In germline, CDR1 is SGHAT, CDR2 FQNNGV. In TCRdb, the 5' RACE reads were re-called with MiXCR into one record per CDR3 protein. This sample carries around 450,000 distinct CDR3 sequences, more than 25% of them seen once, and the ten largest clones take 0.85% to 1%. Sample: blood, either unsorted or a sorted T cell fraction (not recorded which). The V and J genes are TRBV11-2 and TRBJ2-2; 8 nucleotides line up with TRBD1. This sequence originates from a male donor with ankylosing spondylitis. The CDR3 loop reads CASSLQGVTGELFF. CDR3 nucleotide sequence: TGTGCCAGCAGCCTACAGGGGGTAACCGGGGAGCTGTTTTTT.